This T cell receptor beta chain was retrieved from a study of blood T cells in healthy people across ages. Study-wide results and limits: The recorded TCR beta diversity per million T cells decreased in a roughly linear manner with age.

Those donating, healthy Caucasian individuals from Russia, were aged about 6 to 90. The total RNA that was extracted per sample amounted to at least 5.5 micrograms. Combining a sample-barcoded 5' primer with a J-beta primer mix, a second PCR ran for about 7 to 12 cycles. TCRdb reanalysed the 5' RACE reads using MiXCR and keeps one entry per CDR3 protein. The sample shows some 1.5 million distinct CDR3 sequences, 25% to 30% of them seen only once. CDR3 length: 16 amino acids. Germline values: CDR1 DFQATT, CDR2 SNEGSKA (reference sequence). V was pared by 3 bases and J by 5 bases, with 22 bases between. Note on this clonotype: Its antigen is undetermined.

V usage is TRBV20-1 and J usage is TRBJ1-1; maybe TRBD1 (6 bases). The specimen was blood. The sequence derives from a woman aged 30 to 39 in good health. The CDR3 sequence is CSARSMSGGLWTEAFF. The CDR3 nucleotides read TGCAGTGCTAGGTCCATGTCGGGGGGCTTGTGGACTGAAGCTTTCTTT.